Sequencing of this T cell receptor beta chain was carried out in a study of cytomegalovirus exposure and HLA in healthy donors. The donors were part of the validation cohort, which consisted of roughly 120 subjects and was separate from the first cohort of hundreds of subjects. Germline assignment: CDR1 GTSNPN and CDR2 SVGIG (reference sequence). Trimming cost V 2 bases and J 3 bases; bases outside gene matches: 10. The CDR3 extends over 17 amino acids. TCRdb keeps only in-frame clones here, not all; method: immunoSEQ multiplex PCR. The profile shows over 110,000 clones, around nine tenths of them singletons.

The chain uses TRBV30 and TRBJ1-6; TRBD1 aligns across 7 bases. The clonotype comes from a man younger than 35 in good health and CMV-seropositive. Material: PBMCs. The CDR3 region is CAWSTTGRGYYNSPLHF. Here the CDR3 DNA reads TGTGCCTGGAGTACCACTGGCAGGGGGTACTATAATTCACCCCTCCACTTT. Combining the CDR3 with reference TRBV30 and TRBJ1-6 gives the whole variable domain SQTIHQWPATLVQPVGSPLSLECTVEGTSNPNLYWYRQAAGRGLQLLFYSVGIGQISSEVPQNLSASRPQDRQFILSSKKLLLSDSGFYLCAWSTTGRGYYNSPLHFGNGTRLTVT.